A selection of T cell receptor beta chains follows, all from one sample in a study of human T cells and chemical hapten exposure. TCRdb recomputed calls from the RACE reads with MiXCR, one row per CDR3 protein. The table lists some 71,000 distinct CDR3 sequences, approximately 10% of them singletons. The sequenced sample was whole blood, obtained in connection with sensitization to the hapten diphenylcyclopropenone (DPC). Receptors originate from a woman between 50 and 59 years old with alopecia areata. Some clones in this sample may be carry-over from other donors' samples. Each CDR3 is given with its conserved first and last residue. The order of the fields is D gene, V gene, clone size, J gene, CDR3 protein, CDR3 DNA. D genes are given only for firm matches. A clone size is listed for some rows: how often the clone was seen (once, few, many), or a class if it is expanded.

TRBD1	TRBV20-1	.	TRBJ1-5	CSATRTGTQPQHF	TGCAGTGCTACACGGACAGGGACACAGCCCCAGCATTTT
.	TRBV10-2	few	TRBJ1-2	CASSEHRWGRLSGYTF	TGCGCCAGCAGTGAGCATCGATGGGGCCGACTCTCTGGCTACACCTTC
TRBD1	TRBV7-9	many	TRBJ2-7	CASGPSGQGIEQYF	TGTGCCAGCGGGCCGTCGGGACAGGGGATCGAGCAGTACTTC
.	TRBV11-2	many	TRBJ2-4	CASSLEMTGGKNIQYF	TGTGCCAGCAGCTTAGAAATGACTGGCGGAAAAAACATTCAGTACTTC
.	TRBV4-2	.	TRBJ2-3	CASSARLSSVTDTQYF	TGTGCCAGCAGCGCCCGACTAAGCTCGGTCACAGATACGCAGTATTTT
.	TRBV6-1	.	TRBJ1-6	CASSAPAGGSSPLHF	TGTGCCAGCAGTGCACCCGCTGGGGGCTCCTCACCCCTCCACTTT
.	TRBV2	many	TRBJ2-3	CASLGGITDTQYF	TGTGCCAGCCTCGGCGGGATCACAGATACGCAGTATTTT
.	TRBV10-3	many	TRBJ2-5	CAISDQETQYF	TGTGCCATCAGCGATCAAGAGACCCAGTACTTC
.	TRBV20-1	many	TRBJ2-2	CSARGRELTGELFF	TGCAGTGCTAGAGGCCGGGAGCTCACCGGGGAGCTGTTTTTT
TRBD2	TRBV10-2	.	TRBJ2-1	CASGLAAGNEQFF	TGCGCCAGCGGACTAGCTGCCGGGAATGAGCAGTTCTTC